A selection of T cell receptor beta chains follows, all from one sample in a study of molecular identifiers for immune sequencing clone quantification. TCRdb independently ran MiXCR on the PCR reads; one entry per CDR3 protein. In the table there are approximately 500,000 distinct CDR3 sequences, about 20% of which are singletons. Sequencing was carried out using naive CD8+ T cells from blood, with Jurkat cell RNA spiked in. The receptors stem from a human donor in good health. Some libraries in this study had Jurkat cell RNA spiked in. Both conserved end residues are part of each CDR3. Each record gives: clone size, D gene, J gene, V gene, CDR3 DNA, CDR3 protein. D genes are given only for firm matches. Clone size appears in some rows only: once, few, many, or a class for an expanded clone.

-	-	TRBJ2-3	TRBV10-3	TGTGCCATCAGTGAGTCGATTTTCGGTGCCTCCTCCACAGATACGCAGTATTTT	CAISESIFGASSTDTQYF
-	-	TRBJ2-7	TRBV12-3/TRBV12-4	TGTGCCAGCAGTTTACAGGCTTTAAGCTCCTACGAGCAGTACTTC	CASSLQALSSYEQYF
few	TRBD1	TRBJ1-2	TRBV3-1	TGTGCCAGCAGCAAGAAGGGACAGGCCCCCTCGGATGGCTACACCTTC	CASSKKGQAPSDGYTF
many	TRBD2	TRBJ2-5	TRBV18	TGTGCCAGCTCACCATGGACTAGCGTCCCCTCTGGAGAGACCCAGTACTTC	CASSPWTSVPSGETQYF
many	-	TRBJ1-2	TRBV13	TGTGCCAGCAGCCTCGGGACCCCGGCTCCTAACTATGGCTACACCTTC	CASSLGTPAPNYGYTF
many	-	TRBJ1-5	TRBV6-5	TGTGCCAGCAGCCACGGGTCAGTCTATAGCAATCAGCCCCAGCATTTT	CASSHGSVYSNQPQHF
few	-	TRBJ2-1	TRBV19	TGTGCCAGTGGGCCGGGGAGCAGCTCCTACAATGAGCAGTTCTTC	CASGPGSSSYNEQFF
many	-	TRBJ2-3	TRBV7-6	TGTGCCAGCAGCTTAGTCGGGGGGCCCGACAGCACAGATACGCAGTATTTT	CASSLVGGPDSTDTQYF
-	TRBD1	TRBJ2-2	TRBV2	TGTGCCAGCACTGGGGACAGGGCTACGACGCCCGACACCGGGGAGCTGTTTTTT	CASTGDRATTPDTGELFF
few	-	TRBJ2-7	TRBV7-2	TGTGCCAGCAGCTTAGTAGGTCCGACCTACGAGCAGTACTTC	CASSLVGPTYEQYF
many	-	TRBJ2-7	TRBV6-5	TGTGCCAGCAAAATGGGTAGCGGTCCCTACGAGCAGTACTTC	CASKMGSGPYEQYF
many	-	TRBJ2-2	TRBV6-5	TGTGCCAGCAGTTACGGGATCAACACCGGGGAGCTGTTTTTT	CASSYGINTGELFF
-	-	TRBJ1-5	TRBV4-2	TGTGCCAGCAGCCAAGCGGTCGGATATAGCAATCAGCCCCAGCATTTT	CASSQAVGYSNQPQHF
-	-	TRBJ2-1	TRBV3-1	TGTGCCAGCAGCCAAGATCACACGGACAGCTTCGGGAAGGTCAAATTC	CASSQDHTDSFGKVKF
many	-	TRBJ1-1	TRBV5-4	TGTGCCAGCAGCTTGGTTTCAGGGGAGGGCACTGAAGCTTTCTTT	CASSLVSGEGTEAFF
-	TRBD2	TRBJ2-2	TRBV7-8	TGTGCCAGCAGCTGGAGGAGGGACGGGGGGACCGGGGAGCTGTTTTTT	CASSWRRDGGTGELFF
-	-	TRBJ1-2	TRBV10-3	TGTGCCATCAGGAACACCGTGGGGAACTATGGCTACACCTTC	CAIRNTVGNYGYTF
-	-	TRBJ2-2	TRBV6-6	TGTGCCAGCATCTTGATGTGGGGGGCAAGCACCGGGGAGCTGTTTTTT	CASILMWGASTGELFF
-	TRBD1	TRBJ1-1	TRBV27	TGTGCCAGCAGTAACCCGGCGAGGAGACAGGGGGTTAACACTGAAGCTTTCTTT	CASSNPARRQGVNTEAFF
many	TRBD2	TRBJ2-1	TRBV7-6	TGTGCCAGCAGCTTAAGGACTAGCGACTACAATGAGCAGTTCTTC	CASSLRTSDYNEQFF
many	-	TRBJ1-1	TRBV4-1	TGCGCCAGCAGCCAAACGGCCCGGGGCACCGTTGAAGCTTTCTTT	CASSQTARGTVEAFF
few	-	TRBJ1-1	TRBV30	TGTGCCTGGGGTGGGGTATATGGCGGCGCGATGAACACTGAAGCTTTCTTT	CAWGGVYGGAMNTEAFF
many	TRBD1	TRBJ1-5	TRBV12-3/TRBV12-4	TGTGCCAGCAGTAACGACAGGGGCTACGATCAGCCCCAGCATTTT	CASSNDRGYDQPQHF
-	-	TRBJ1-2	TRBV27	TGTGCCAGCAGTTTTGGCGGAGTCTACACCTTC	CASSFGGVYTF
few	-	TRBJ2-5	TRBV9	TGTGCCAGCAGCGTAGGAGGGTCGGACCAAGAGACCCAGTACTTC	CASSVGGSDQETQYF
many	-	TRBJ2-5	TRBV12-3/TRBV12-4	TGTGCCAGCACCATGGAGGGGACCCAAGAGACCCAGTACTTC	CASTMEGTQETQYF
many	TRBD2	TRBJ2-3	TRBV4-3	TGCGCCAGCAGCCAAGATCGTAGTAGCGGGAGTATTGATACGCAGTATTTT	CASSQDRSSGSIDTQYF
many	-	TRBJ2-7	TRBV5-8	TGTGCCAGCAGCTGGGGAGCTTACTCCTACGAGCAGTACTTC	CASSWGAYSYEQYF
-	-	TRBJ2-7	TRBV7-9	TGTGCCAGCAGCTTAGGTGTCAGTGTATTTAGTGAGCAGTACTTC	CASSLGVSVFSEQYF
few	TRBD1	TRBJ1-1	TRBV20-1	TGCAGTGCTGGGGACAGGGACCACACTGAAGCTTTCTTT	CSAGDRDHTEAFF
few	-	TRBJ2-7	TRBV4-1	TGCGCCAGCAGCCAAGAGTTGCGGGACGCCTCCTACGAGCAGTACTTC	CASSQELRDASYEQYF
-	-	TRBJ2-5	TRBV19	TGTGCCAGTAGTACCAACGAGATCTCAGAGACCCAGTACTTC	CASSTNEISETQYF
few	-	TRBJ2-7	TRBV5-1	TGCGCCAGCAGCTTGGCCGGACTGCCTACCTACGAGCAGTACTTC	CASSLAGLPTYEQYF
many	-	TRBJ2-7	TRBV7-9	TGTGCCAGTGGTCGTGAGGTATACTACGAGCAGTACTTC	CASGREVYYEQYF
-	-	TRBJ1-5	TRBV30	TGTGCCTGGAGTGGCCCGAGCAATCAGCCCCAGCATTTT	CAWSGPSNQPQHF
-	-	TRBJ2-5	TRBV4-1	TGCGCCAGCAGCACCCCGCCGGGGGCGGTAAAAGAGACCCAGTACTTC	CASSTPPGAVKETQYF
-	-	TRBJ2-3	TRBV2	TGTGCCAGCAGGAGGGTATCTAGCACAGATACGCAGTATTTT	CASRRVSSTDTQYF
few	-	TRBJ2-7	TRBV30	TGTGCCTGGAGTGAGGTATACGAGCAGTACTTC	CAWSEVYEQYF
many	TRBD1	TRBJ2-5	TRBV2	TGTGCCAGCAATCCAGGACAGGGGGCGCAAGAGACCCAGTACTTC	CASNPGQGAQETQYF
few	TRBD1	TRBJ2-7	TRBV6-5	TGTGCCAGCAGTTCGGACAGGACGACTTCGGACGAGCAGTACTTC	CASSSDRTTSDEQYF
few	-	TRBJ2-3	TRBV6-2/TRBV6-3	TGTGCCAGCAGTTACGAGATTACGGCGGGGGACAACACAGATACGCAGTATTTT	CASSYEITAGDNTDTQYF
-	-	TRBJ1-1	TRBV7-2	TGTACCAGCAGCTTTAACACTAAGTACACTGAAGCTTTCTTT	CTSSFNTKYTEAFF
many	-	TRBJ1-6	TRBV7-9	TGTGCCAGCAGCTTAGGCGCAATAGTCGGTTCACCCCTCCACTTT	CASSLGAIVGSPLHF
few	-	TRBJ1-3	TRBV7-2	TGTGCCAGCAGCTTAGGGCCGAACTCTGGAAACACCATATATTTT	CASSLGPNSGNTIYF
few	-	TRBJ2-1	TRBV20-1	TGCAGTGCTAACCGGGAGAATCTTAGGATCACCAATGAGCAGTTCTTC	CSANRENLRITNEQFF
many	-	TRBJ2-1	TRBV19	TGTGCCAGTACCCTAGCTGGTGAGCAGTTCTTC	CASTLAGEQFF
-	-	TRBJ2-7	TRBV4-1	TGCGCCAGCAGCCAAGGGTCACCCGATCTGTACGAGCAGTACTTC	CASSQGSPDLYEQYF
many	TRBD1	TRBJ1-4	TRBV28	TGTGCCAGCAGTGGGGGACAGGTGCGGAGGTGGGAAAAACTGTTTTTT	CASSGGQVRRWEKLFF
few	TRBD1	TRBJ2-5	TRBV3-1	TGTGCCAGCAGCCAAGATCTTGACAGGGGAGAGACCCAGTACTTC	CASSQDLDRGETQYF
-	-	TRBJ2-3	TRBV28	TGTGCCAGCAGTTTACTACAGGGAACCCGGACAGATACGCAGTATTTT	CASSLLQGTRTDTQYF
many	-	TRBJ2-3	TRBV20-1	TGCAGTGGGTCCTCGGGGGGCCGTTCAGATACGCAGTATTTT	CSGSSGGRSDTQYF
few	-	TRBJ2-3	TRBV6-1	TGTGCCAGCAGTGAAGATTTGGGCGGGACTACAGATACGCAGTATTTT	CASSEDLGGTTDTQYF
few	TRBD1	TRBJ1-2	TRBV28	TGTGCCAGCAGCTGGGACAGGGGGCCGGATGGCTACACCTTC	CASSWDRGPDGYTF
many	-	TRBJ2-7	TRBV5-8	TGTGCCAGCAGCCCCCACCCCTTAGCGCCCGAGCAGTACTTC	CASSPHPLAPEQYF
many	TRBD1	TRBJ1-4	TRBV5-4	TGTGCCAGCAGGACAGGGGTTTCAACTAATGAAAAACTGTTTTTT	CASRTGVSTNEKLFF
many	TRBD1	TRBJ2-7	TRBV5-1	TGCGCCAGCAGCCGGGACAGGGGGTACGAGCAGTACTTC	CASSRDRGYEQYF